Following are 16 T cell receptor beta chains from one sample sequenced in a study of T cell responses to AZD1222 COVID-19 vaccine. Measured with immunoSEQ multiplex PCR; TCRdb has only the in-frame clones, and not every one. The sample shows around 44,000 clones, approximately 86% of them seen only once. Sequenced here: peripheral blood, sampled 28 days after the second AZD1222 dose. The receptors were gathered from an adult who received the AZD1222 COVID-19 vaccine.

The V gene is TRBV11-3, the J gene TRBJ2-5; D ambiguous. The CDR3 consists of 13 residues. V was trimmed by 2 bases and J by 4 bases, leaving 8 bases between them. Germline V gene sequence: CDR1 SGHNT, CDR2 YENEEA. In nucleotides, the CDR3 is TGTGCCAGCAGCTTAAATAGAGTAGAGACCCAGTACTTC. As protein: CASSLNRVETQYF. Looking up the rest from reference TRBV11-3 and TRBJ2-5 gives the full variable domain: EAGVVQSPRYKIIEKKQPVAFWCNPISGHNTLYWYLQNLGQGPELLIRYENEEAVDDSQLPKDRFSAERLKGVDSTLKIQPAELGDSAVYLCASSLNRVETQYFGPGTRLLVL.

This rearrangement joins TRBV10-1 to TRBJ2-1, with D possibly TRBD2 on 5 matching bases. The CDR3 has 15 amino acids. V was clipped by 1 base and J by 10 bases, with 17 bases between them. In germline, CDR1 is WNHNN, CDR2 SYGVQD (reference sequence). CDR3 bases: TGCGCCAGCAGTGAGTGTGAGGGTGGGCTTTACGAGCAGTTCTTC. Its protein product is CASSECEGGLYEQFF.

The gene calls are TRBV6-6 and TRBJ1-5; 7 bases agree with TRBD1. Trimming cost V 2 bases and J 4 bases; bases outside gene matches: 8. The CDR3 spans 16 residues. Germline values: CDR1 MNHNY, CDR2 SVGAGI (reference sequence). CDR3 region: CASSYKTGPGNQPQHF. The DNA of the CDR3 is TGTGCCAGCAGTTACAAGACAGGGCCAGGGAATCAGCCCCAGCATTTT.

The chain recombines TRBV11-2 with TRBJ2-7; 7 positions agree with TRBD2. The CDR3 is made up of 14 amino acids. The ends lost 5 bases at V and 2 bases at J; junction bases unmatched: 6. The germline V gene has CDR1 SGHAT and CDR2 FQNNGV. The CDR3 sequence is CASSALGGAYEQYF. DNA of the CDR3: TGTGCCAGCAGCGCCCTTGGGGGGGCCTACGAGCAGTACTTC.

The chain carries TRBV11-3 and TRBJ2-7; D might be TRBD2 (6 bases). V lost 0 bases and J 1 base, leaving 19 bases between the germline ends. Germline V CDR1 and CDR2: SGHNT, YENEEA. This CDR3 has 18 amino acids. CDR3 region: CASSLEQGGSRVSYEQYF. CDR3 coding DNA: TGTGCCAGCAGCTTAGAACAAGGAGGGTCGAGGGTATCCTACGAGCAGTACTTC.

The chain carries TRBV20-1 and TRBJ1-2; the D is unclear. This CDR3 spans 11 amino acids. Germline CDR1 reads DFQATT; CDR2 reads SNEGSKA (reference sequence). Trimming pared 5 bases from V and 2 bases from J, leaving 6 bases between. In nucleotides, the CDR3 is TGCAGTGCTGTGCCGAACTATGGCTACACCTTC. Translation gives CSAVPNYGYTF.

The chain recombines TRBV2 with TRBJ1-2, with TRBD1 as a possible D gene (6 bases). Germline V CDR1 and CDR2: SNHLY, FYNNEI. The germline V and J ends were trimmed by 5 bases and 8 bases, with 18 bases remaining between them. The length of the CDR3 is 14 residues. The CDR3 DNA sequence: TGTGCCAGCAGTAAGGGGGAGCTCCAAAGGGGCTACACCTTC. Amino acids: CASSKGELQRGYTF.

The DNA of the CDR3 is TGTGCCAGCAGCAAAGGCATTCTACTGGGCCATGAGCAGTTCTTC. Amino acid sequence: CASSKGILLGHEQFF. The rearrangement uses TRBV21-1 and TRBJ2-1; the table's D call of TRBD1 was not tested on the DNA. TRBV21-1 is an annotated pseudogene. CDR3 length: 15 amino acids.

The chain has TRBV7-2 and TRBJ2-7; D is undetermined. Germline assignment: CDR1 SGHTA and CDR2 FQGNSA. Trimming stripped 4 bases from V and 3 bases from J, with 7 bases between. The CDR3 covers 12 residues. CDR3 sequence: CASSSNRYEQYF. For the CDR3, the DNA is TGTGCCAGCAGCTCCAATCGCTACGAGCAGTACTTC.

The V gene is TRBV6-6, the J gene TRBJ2-7, with a tentative D call TRBD2 (7 bases). Trimming removed 4 bases at V and 6 bases at J, with 19 bases between. The CDR3 covers 15 residues. Germline V lookup: CDR1 MNHNY, CDR2 SVGAGI (reference sequence). In DNA, the CDR3 is TGTGCCAGCAGTTCCCACCTGGGGGGGGCGGGCGAGCAGTACTTC. Protein product: CASSSHLGGAGEQYF.

The rearrangement links TRBV4-1 to TRBJ2-1; 9 nucleotides line up with TRBD2. CDR3 length: 16 amino acids. Germline loops: CDR1 MGHRA, CDR2 YSYEKL. V was clipped by 4 bases and J by 7 bases; unmatched bases: 11. CDR3 region: CASSPQFSGSTNEQFF. In DNA form, the CDR3 reads TGCGCCAGCAGCCCTCAATTTAGCGGGAGTACGAATGAGCAGTTCTTC.

This clone has just one count. V and J are TRBV24-1 and TRBJ1-5, with D unclear. Germline loops: CDR1 KGHDR, CDR2 SFDVKD. The CDR3 spans 14 residues. The ends were cut back, 7 bases at V and 2 bases at J, with 11 bases in the middle. CDR3 sequence: CATSPGRGNQPQHF. CDR3 bases: TGTGCCACCAGCCCTGGACGGGGCAATCAGCCCCAGCATTTT.

This clone was recorded once. J is TRBJ2-3 and V is TRBV28; 10 bases map to TRBD2. The length of the CDR3 is 16 residues. Germline V gene lookup returns CDR1 MDHEN and CDR2 SYDVKM. Trimming at V came to 0 bases and at J to 0 bases, leaving 0 bases not matched to a gene. CDR3 nucleotides: TGTGCCAGCAGTTTATGGACTAGCGGGAGCACAGATACGCAGTATTTT. This sequence encodes CASSLWTSGSTDTQYF.

This clone was observed once. CDR3 region: CASSPGGNTIYF. The CDR3 DNA reads as TGTGCCAGCAGTCCTGGGGGAAACACCATATATTTT. This chain uses TRBV7-2 with TRBJ1-3; D is unresolved. Trimming took 6 bases from V and 4 from J, leaving 7 bases between them. CDR1 and CDR2 from the germline V gene are SGHTA and FQGNSA. The CDR3 covers 12 residues.

The chain uses TRBV28 and TRBJ2-2; D is unclear. Germline V lookup: CDR1 MDHEN, CDR2 SYDVKM. V was trimmed by 3 bases and J by 0 bases, leaving 8 bases between them. This CDR3 has 15 residues. CDR3 in amino acids: CASSFLLANTGELFF. CDR3 nucleotides: TGTGCCAGCAGTTTCTTGCTAGCGAACACCGGGGAGCTGTTTTTT.

V usage is TRBV7-2 and J usage is TRBJ1-2; no reliable D call. Trimming removed 4 bases at V and 2 bases at J, with 14 bases between. Germline CDR1 reads SGHTA; CDR2 reads FQGNSA. The CDR3 is 15 amino acids. CDR3 in amino acids: CASSSDGRRNYGYTF. CDR3 nucleotide sequence: TGTGCCAGCAGCTCCGACGGCAGGCGGAACTATGGCTACACCTTC.